Presented here are 18 T cell receptor beta chains from one specimen sequenced in a study of cytomegalovirus exposure and HLA in healthy donors (dated by TCRdb to 2016 to 2017). Libraries were made using the immunoSEQ multiplex PCR assay. The source is immuneACCESS, and TCRdb retained only in-frame sequences with V and J called. Part of the clones is not carried over; for the studies checked, unresolved V genes explain less than half of this, and the remainder is unexplained. The sample contains about 50,000 clones, roughly nine tenths of them found a single time. The leading ten clones occupy more than 1.4% of the sample. The sample comprised PBMCs. The source is a man aged 18 to 35 in good health and CMV-seronegative.

The V call is TRBV7-9, the J call TRBJ2-2; 13 nucleotides agree with TRBD2. J was trimmed by 7 bases and V by 5 bases; bases with no gene match: 7. Germline assignment: CDR1 SEHNR and CDR2 FQNEAQ (reference sequence). The CDR3 totals 16 residues. CDR3 region: CASSLGTSGKGGELFF. The CDR3 DNA is TGTGCCAGCAGCCTTGGGACTAGCGGGAAAGGCGGGGAGCTGTTTTTT.

This clone was recorded a few times. This chain links TRBV14 with TRBJ2-1, with 9 bases lining up with TRBD1. The CDR3 runs 13 residues. V dropped 4 bases and J dropped 10; count of bases not matched to a gene: 5. Germline V lookup: CDR1 SGHDN, CDR2 FVKESK. In nucleotides, the CDR3 is TGTGCCAGCAGCCGTTTAACAGGGGGCGAGCAGTTCTTC. This translates into CASSRLTGGEQFF.

The chain recombines TRBV25-1 with TRBJ2-2; D uncertain. Trimming stripped 4 bases from V and 1 base from J, with 16 bases between. CDR1 and CDR2 (germline): MGHDK, SYGVNS. This CDR3 comprises 17 residues. The CDR3 region is CASSVDAAIWNTGELFF. As DNA, the CDR3 is TGTGCCAGCAGTGTCGACGCGGCCATCTGGAACACCGGGGAGCTGTTTTTT.

The CDR3 DNA follows: TGTGCCAGCAGCCGCGAGGACAGGTACACAGATACGCAGTATTTT. Translation: CASSREDRYTDTQYF. The chain is built from TRBV6-6 and TRBJ2-3, with 7 bases aligning to TRBD1. Germline trimming cut 6 bases from V and 2 bases from J; bases unmatched to any gene: 8. CDR3 length: 15 residues. CDR1 and CDR2 from the germline V gene are MNHNY and SVGAGI (reference sequence).

This rearrangement joins TRBV5-1 to TRBJ2-2; tentative D call: TRBD2 (6 bases). The V gene lost 5 bases and the J gene lost 6 bases, with 20 bases spanning the gap. Per germline, CDR1 SGHRS and CDR2 YFSETQ. The CDR3 runs 16 residues. The CDR3 region has the DNA TGCGCCAGCAGTTATAAACCAGTGGGAGGTTCCGGGGAGCTGTTTTTT. Translation gives CASSYKPVGGSGELFF. Drawing the rest from reference TRBV5-1 and TRBJ2-2, the complete variable domain is KAGVTQTPRYLIKTRGQQVTLSCSPISGHRSVSWYQQTPGQGLQFLFEYFSETQRNKGNFPGRFSGRQFSNSRSEMNVSTLELGDSALYLCASSYKPVGGSGELFFGEGSRLTVL.

This clone was picked up a small number of times. The chain combines TRBV7-2 with TRBJ2-7; 7 nucleotides align to TRBD1. In germline, CDR1 is SGHTA, CDR2 FQGNSA. Germline trimming cut 0 bases from V and 3 bases from J; bases unmatched to any gene: 8. CDR3 size: 16 residues. The CDR3 DNA reads as TGTGCCAGCAGCTTAGCGCGGCTGACAGGGTACTACGAGCAGTACTTC. Translated: CASSLARLTGYYEQYF.

The rearrangement links TRBV27 to TRBJ2-2, with a possible D match to TRBD1 (7 bases). CDR3 length equals 15 residues. Trimming removed 6 bases from V and 6 bases from J, with 17 bases in between. Germline loops: CDR1 MNHEY, CDR2 SMNVEV (reference sequence). The CDR3 DNA reads as TGTGCCAGCAGGTTCGCAGGGGGGTCGGCCGGGGAGCTGTTTTTT. Translation gives CASRFAGGSAGELFF.

The chain links TRBV19 to TRBJ2-1; 9 bases are a match to TRBD2. Germline values: CDR1 LNHDA, CDR2 SQIVND (reference sequence). This CDR3 has 19 amino acids. V lost 4 bases to trimming and J lost 2 bases; unmatched junction nucleotides: 15. The CDR3 is CASSTRGASGIGTYNEQFF. The DNA for the CDR3 is TGTGCCAGTAGTACCCGAGGAGCTAGCGGGATAGGGACCTACAATGAGCAGTTCTTC. The full variable domain, its missing parts supplied by reference TRBV19 and TRBJ2-1, is DGGITQSPKYLFRKEGQNVTLSCEQNLNHDAMYWYRQDPGQGLRLIYYSQIVNDFQKGDIAEGYSVSREKKESFPLTVTSAQKNPTAFYLCASSTRGASGIGTYNEQFFGPGTRLTVL.

In DNA, the CDR3 is TGTGCGACGGCACAGGGGTACTATGGCTACACCTTC. Amino acid sequence: CATAQGYYGYTF. The gene calls are TRBV30 and TRBJ1-2; 7 bases are a match to TRBD1. This CDR3 comprises 12 residues. Germline assignment: CDR1 GTSNPN and CDR2 SVGIG (reference sequence).

The chain recombines TRBV4-3 with TRBJ1-3, with TRBD1 as a possible D gene (6 bases). Trimming removed 0 bases at V and 3 bases at J, with 12 bases between. CDR3 length: 16 residues. Germline loops: CDR1 LGHNA, CDR2 YSLEER. CDR3 in DNA: TGCGCCAGCAGCCAAGATAGCAGGGGTAGTGGAAACACCATATATTTT. Translated, it gives CASSQDSRGSGNTIYF.

This sequence joins TRBV19 and TRBJ2-2; TRBD2 aligns across 9 bases. The CDR3 has 16 amino acids. The V segment lost 4 bases and the J segment 7 bases; nucleotides outside the gene matches: 10. Germline-derived CDR1 and CDR2 are LNHDA and SQIVND (reference sequence). The CDR3 bases are TGTGCCAGTAGTACCCCCCGTTTTAGCGGGGGCGGGGAGCTGTTTTTT. Protein sequence: CASSTPRFSGGGELFF. The complete variable domain, with remaining parts taken from reference TRBV19 and TRBJ2-2, reads DGGITQSPKYLFRKEGQNVTLSCEQNLNHDAMYWYRQDPGQGLRLIYYSQIVNDFQKGDIAEGYSVSREKKESFPLTVTSAQKNPTAFYLCASSTPRFSGGGELFFGEGSRLTVL.

The chain is built from TRBV5-1 and TRBJ1-2; 10 positions match TRBD1. Germline values: CDR1 SGHRS, CDR2 YFSETQ. The CDR3 sequence is 17 residues long. The junction had 8 bases not matched to a gene; V was cut back by 1 base and J by 2 bases. CDR3 sequence reads: CASSLFGTGVLNYGYTF. The CDR3 DNA reads TGCGCCAGCAGCTTGTTTGGGACAGGGGTCCTCAACTATGGCTACACCTTC.

The chain couples TRBV6-1 to TRBJ1-3; D call uncertain. Germline CDR1 reads MNHNS; CDR2 reads SASEGT. The CDR3 has 14 residues. V gave up 6 bases and J gave up 8 bases, with 17 bases separating them. CDR3 coding DNA: TGTGCCAGCAGGAGAGCCTCATTCGAAGACACCATATATTTT. It specifies CASRRASFEDTIYF.

This clone was detected once. V is TRBV4-2 and J is TRBJ1-1; TRBD1 aligns across 8 bases. The germline V gene has CDR1 LGHNA and CDR2 YNFKEQ. The V and J ends lost 1 base and 3 bases, in that order; junction bases with no gene match: 4. This CDR3 spans 15 amino acids. The CDR3 loop reads CASSQALQGDTEAFF. CDR3 nucleotide sequence: TGTGCCAGCAGCCAAGCGCTACAGGGGGACACTGAAGCTTTCTTT.

The chain links TRBV6-1 to TRBJ2-5; 12 nucleotides match TRBD1. This CDR3 spans 15 amino acids. Trimming at V came to 5 bases and at J to 5 bases, leaving 6 bases not matched to a gene. From germline, CDR1 is MNHNS and CDR2 SASEGT. The CDR3 coding sequence is TGTGCCAGCAGTCGGGACAGGGGGCGCTTGGAGACCCAGTACTTC. Its protein is CASSRDRGRLETQYF.

The rearrangement links TRBV28 to TRBJ1-2; 8 nucleotides match TRBD1. The CDR3 extends over 15 amino acids. V gave up 8 bases and J gave up 3 bases; unmatched junction bases: 11. Germline V CDR1 and CDR2: MDHEN, SYDVKM. The CDR3 DNA follows: TGTGCCAGCCGGGCGGGGACAGGCTTTTACTATGGCTACACCTTC. This sequence encodes CASRAGTGFYYGYTF.

V gene TRBV7-6 combines with J gene TRBJ1-3, with D perhaps TRBD1 (5 bases). The length of the CDR3 is 16 residues. V was trimmed by 5 bases and J by 8 bases, leaving 22 bases between them. CDR1 is SGHVS and CDR2 is FNYEAQ in the germline V gene. The CDR3 DNA reads as TGTGCCAGCAGCCTCGATACAGGTGGTAGGATTGACACCATATATTTT. This sequence encodes CASSLDTGGRIDTIYF. Full variable domain (missing parts from reference TRBV7-6 and TRBJ1-3): GAGVSQSPRYKVTKRGQDVALRCDPISGHVSLYWYRQALGQGPEFLTYFNYEAQQDKSGLPNDRFSAERPEGSISTLTIQRTEQRDSAMYRCASSLDTGGRIDTIYFGEGSWLTVV.

The gene calls are TRBV2 and TRBJ2-7; 9 positions match TRBD2. The germline V gene has CDR1 SNHLY and CDR2 FYNNEI. The CDR3 has 14 amino acids. Losses at the gene ends were 6 bases for V and 3 bases for J; bases not matched to a gene: 6. The CDR3: CASRPTSGNYEQYF. The CDR3 nucleotides are TGTGCCAGCAGGCCGACTAGCGGCAACTACGAGCAGTACTTC.